The 3 T cell receptor beta chains listed next were all sequenced from one sample in a study of cytomegalovirus exposure and HLA in healthy donors. PCR amplification relied on 60 Vbeta primers (plus 13 Jbeta primers). Profiled with immunoSEQ multiplex PCR; TCRdb holds only in-frame clones, not every one. In the table there are 130,000 to 150,000 clones, 75% to 85% of which are singletons. The specimen sequenced was PBMCs. The receptor source for this set is a female donor in good health and CMV-seronegative.

The CDR3 region is CASSDKLNTGELFF. For the CDR3, the DNA is TGTGCCAGCAGTGACAAATTGAACACCGGGGAGCTGTTTTTT. The V call is TRBV9, the J call TRBJ2-2; D not certain. This CDR3 contains 14 residues. Germline V gene data show CDR1 as SGDLS and CDR2 as YYNGEE. V was clipped by 5 bases and J by 1 base, with 9 bases between them.

The rearrangement links TRBV30 to TRBJ1-2; TRBD1 aligns across 9 bases. Looked up from germline, CDR1 is GTSNPN and CDR2 is SVGIG (reference sequence). After removal of 2 bases from V and 4 bases from J, the junction contained 8 bases not matched to a gene. This CDR3 region has 15 residues. CDR3 amino acids: CAWSYTGGPFYGYTF. The CDR3 DNA sequence: TGTGCCTGGAGTTATACAGGGGGCCCTTTCTATGGCTACACCTTC.

The rearrangement uses TRBV19 and TRBJ1-2; D not certain. Looked up from germline, CDR1 is LNHDA and CDR2 is SQIVND (reference sequence). With 1 base removed from V and 7 bases from J, the gap between germline ends came to 13 bases. The CDR3 contains 14 residues. DNA for the CDR3: TGTGCCAGTAGTATAGTAGCGAAGGGAGGTGGCTACACCTTC. Its translation: CASSIVAKGGGYTF. Together with reference TRBV19 and TRBJ1-2, the CDR3 gives the full variable domain: DGGITQSPKYLFRKEGQNVTLSCEQNLNHDAMYWYRQDPGQGLRLIYYSQIVNDFQKGDIAEGYSVSREKKESFPLTVTSAQKNPTAFYLCASSIVAKGGGYTFGSGTRLTVV.